One and the same sample provided the 26 T cell receptor beta chains below, sequenced in a study of CD8 T cells in ankylosing spondylitis. No antigen has been assigned to these receptors. Overall study findings and caveats: What appeared characteristic of ankylosing spondylitis blood was a TCR beta motif of several highly homologous variants.

TCRdb processed the 5' RACE reads anew with MiXCR; each CDR3 protein has one entry. The data hold approximately 400,000 distinct CDR3 sequences, with 15% to 20% observed a single time. Sequencing input: blood, either unsorted or a sorted T cell fraction (not recorded which). The receptor set was obtained from a male donor with ankylosing spondylitis.

This chain uses TRBV7-6 with TRBJ2-1; 13 nucleotides line up with TRBD2. CDR1 and CDR2 (germline): SGHVS, FNYEAQ. J was trimmed by 9 bases and V by 2 bases; bases with no gene match: 13. The CDR3 is 18 residues long. CDR3 nucleotides: TGTGCCAGCAGCTTAACTCCCCCGACTAGCGGGGGGACAACTGAGCAGTTCTTC. Translating it yields CASSLTPPTSGGTTEQFF.

This clonotype was picked up a small number of times. The chain recombines TRBV10-2 with TRBJ2-3, with D maybe TRBD2 (5 bases). Trimming stripped 8 bases from V and 6 bases from J, with 12 bases between. Per germline, CDR1 WSHSY and CDR2 SAAADI. The CDR3 covers 12 residues. The CDR3 loop is CASRRSDDTQYF. CDR3 nucleotide sequence: TGCGCCAGCCGGAGGAGTGATGATACGCAGTATTTT.

There are many counts of this clonotype. The chain uses TRBV12-3 or TRBV12-4 and TRBJ1-6; D uncertain. This CDR3 is built from 15 residues. Trimming removed 5 bases from V and 7 bases from J, with 15 bases in between. The CDR3 spells CASSPSLNRNSPLHF. CDR3 DNA: TGTGCCAGCAGTCCATCCCTTAACCGGAATTCACCCCTCCACTTT.

J is TRBJ2-2 and V is TRBV27, with TRBD2 as a possible D gene (6 bases). CDR1 and CDR2 from the germline V gene are MNHEY and SMNVEV (reference sequence). The CDR3 is 14 residues long. The germline V and J ends were trimmed by 5 bases and 7 bases, with 14 bases remaining between them. CDR3 nucleotides: TGTGCCAGCAGTCTCCTTACGGGGGACGGGGAGCTGTTTTTT. Its translation is CASSLLTGDGELFF.

This clonotype was observed a few times. The chain uses TRBV20-1 and TRBJ2-3, with 8 bases fitting TRBD2. Germline V gives CDR1 DFQATT, CDR2 SNEGSKA (reference sequence). The CDR3 contains 17 residues. Germline trimming cut 0 bases from V and 1 base from J; bases unmatched to any gene: 9. CDR3 residues: CSAREGGGGWRTDTQYF. The CDR3, as DNA: TGCAGTGCTAGAGAAGGTGGCGGGGGGTGGCGCACAGATACGCAGTATTTT.

The chain links TRBV7-3 to TRBJ2-7; D remains unclear. The CDR3 is 15 amino acids. Looked up from germline, CDR1 is SGHTA and CDR2 is FQGTGA. V was pared by 2 bases and J by 4 bases, with 15 bases between. As DNA, the CDR3 is TGTGCCAGCAGCTTAGATATTTTCAAGAGTTACGAGCAGTACTTC. Amino acid sequence: CASSLDIFKSYEQYF. Full variable domain (rest looked up from reference TRBV7-3 and TRBJ2-7): GAGVSQTPSNKVTEKGKYVELRCDPISGHTALYWYRQSLGQGPEFLIYFQGTGAADDSGLPNDRFFAVRPEGSVSTLKIQRTERGDSAVYLCASSLDIFKSYEQYFGPGTRLTVT.

There are a few counts of this clonotype. This sequence joins TRBV10-3 and TRBJ1-3, with D possibly being TRBD1 (5 bases). The CDR3 sequence is 12 residues long. Germline-derived CDR1 and CDR2 are ENHRY and SYGVKD. V shed 8 bases and J shed 1 base, with 6 bases lying between them. The CDR3 spells CAIQGSGNTIYF. Here the CDR3 DNA reads TGTGCCATCCAGGGATCTGGAAACACCATATATTTT.

In this sample, this clonotype turned up a few times. The chain carries TRBV7-8 and TRBJ1-2, with TRBD1 matching over 7 bases. Germline loops: CDR1 SGHVS, CDR2 FQNEAQ. The CDR3 runs 15 residues. The V gene end was trimmed by 0 bases and the J gene end by 6 bases; junction bases not matched to a gene: 7. The CDR3 DNA follows: TGTGCCAGCAGCTTAGCGGCAGGGGGAGACGATGGCTACACCTTC. Its translation is CASSLAAGGDDGYTF.

The genes are TRBV28 and TRBJ2-7, with a weak D call TRBD1 (5 bases). The CDR3 covers 14 residues. Germline-derived CDR1 and CDR2 are MDHEN and SYDVKM. V gave up 5 bases and J gave up 2 bases, with 13 bases separating them. The chain's CDR3 is CASSTRRTTYEQYF. The CDR3 nucleotides are TGTGCCAGCAGTACCCGACGGACAACCTACGAGCAGTACTTC. Full variable domain (missing parts from reference TRBV28 and TRBJ2-7): DVKVTQSSRYLVKRTGEKVFLECVQDMDHENMFWYRQDPGLGLRLIYFSYDVKMKEKGDIPEGYSVSREKKERFSLILESASTNQTSMYLCASSTRRTTYEQYFGPGTRLTVT.

The rearrangement joins TRBV7-9 to TRBJ2-2; D possibly corresponds to TRBD2 (6 bases). The CDR3 is made up of 17 amino acids. The ends were cut back, 1 base at V and 1 base at J, with 13 bases in the middle. The germline V gene encodes CDR1 SEHNR and CDR2 FQNEAQ (reference sequence). The CDR3 DNA follows: TGTGCCAGCAGCTTAGGATTAGGGGAGGTGAACACCGGGGAGCTGTTTTTT. This gives the protein CASSLGLGEVNTGELFF.

The chain is built from TRBV3-1 and TRBJ1-6, with D hard to call. This CDR3 is 13 amino acids long. Germline V CDR1 and CDR2: LGHDT, YNNKEL (reference sequence). Trimming left V 0 bases short and J 7 bases short, with 4 bases between. The CDR3, as DNA: TGTGCCAGCAGCCAAGATGCAAATTCACCCCTCCACTTT. It translates to CASSQDANSPLHF.

This clonotype was seen only a few times. The CDR3 DNA sequence: TGTGCCAGCACCTACAGGGGAGGCACTGAAGCTTTCTTT. Translating it yields CASTYRGGTEAFF. The V call is TRBV6-2 or TRBV6-3, the J call TRBJ1-1, with 7 bases matching TRBD1. The CDR3 has 13 residues. Germline loops: CDR1 MNHEY, CDR2 SVGEGT. The V segment lost 7 bases and the J segment 4 bases; nucleotides outside the gene matches: 6.

This clonotype was recorded a few times. This sequence joins TRBV7-2 and TRBJ2-7, with a possible D match to TRBD1 (5 bases). CDR3 length: 12 residues. V lost 0 bases and J 7 bases, leaving 7 bases between the germline ends. Per the germline V gene, CDR1 is SGHTA and CDR2 is FQGNSA. The CDR3 reads CASSLAPGEQYF. The CDR3 nucleotides are TGTGCCAGCAGCTTAGCTCCAGGGGAGCAGTACTTC.

This clonotype was observed a handful of times. As DNA, the CDR3 is TGCGCCAGCAGCTTAGCGGCACCACAAGCGGGCTACACCTTC. As protein: CASSLAAPQAGYTF. V usage is TRBV5-1 and J usage is TRBJ1-2, with D hard to call. The CDR3 length is 14 residues. Trimming took 2 bases from V and 8 from J, leaving 16 bases between them. Germline V gene lookup returns CDR1 SGHRS and CDR2 YFSETQ.

This clonotype was found many times. This chain links TRBV29-1 with TRBJ1-1; 8 nucleotides agree with TRBD1. Germline assignment: CDR1 SQVTM and CDR2 ANQGSEA. Germline trimming cut 3 bases from V and 4 bases from J; bases unmatched to any gene: 7. The CDR3 is made up of 14 amino acids. The CDR3 reads CSVEPGQGGTEAFF. The DNA for the CDR3 is TGCAGCGTTGAGCCAGGACAGGGTGGCACTGAAGCTTTCTTT.

This clonotype was detected a few times. CDR3 sequence (DNA): TGTGCCAGCACCCATAACGTGGGTTCACCCCTCCACTTT. Translated: CASTHNVGSPLHF. The rearrangement links TRBV7-9 to TRBJ1-6, with D unresolved. CDR3 length: 13 residues. V lost 7 bases and J 9 bases, leaving 13 bases between the germline ends. Germline-derived CDR1 and CDR2 are SEHNR and FQNEAQ (reference sequence).

This clonotype was counted a few times. The rearrangement uses TRBV20-1 and TRBJ1-1; TRBD1 matches at 7 bases. V lost 0 bases to trimming and J lost 0 bases; unmatched junction nucleotides: 7. Germline CDR1 is DFQATT and CDR2 is SNEGSKA (reference sequence). The CDR3 length is 16 residues. CDR3 in amino acids: CSARDYGQAVNTEAFF. As DNA, the CDR3 is TGCAGTGCTAGAGATTATGGACAGGCTGTGAACACTGAAGCTTTCTTT.

CDR3 DNA: TGTGCCAGCAGCAAATCGGGACAGGGCGACACCGGGGAGCTGTTTTTT. Its translation is CASSKSGQGDTGELFF. This chain uses TRBV21-1 with TRBJ2-2; TRBD1, as called in the table, went unchecked against the DNA. TRBV21-1 is listed as a pseudogene. The CDR3 consists of 16 residues.

The chain is built from TRBV18 and TRBJ1-5; tentative D call: TRBD1 (6 bases). Per germline, CDR1 KGHSH and CDR2 LQKENI. This CDR3 has 14 residues. V lost 4 bases and J 6 bases, leaving 13 bases between the germline ends. The chain's CDR3 is CASSRDTVSQPQHF. CDR3 nucleotides: TGTGCCAGCTCACGGGACACGGTGAGTCAGCCCCAGCATTTT.

This chain joins TRBV12-3 or TRBV12-4 and TRBJ2-7; 11 nucleotides align to TRBD2. The CDR3 has 15 amino acids. The V and J ends lost 5 bases and 4 bases, in that order; junction bases with no gene match: 7. The CDR3 sequence is CASSRGTSGVYEQYF. CDR3 DNA: TGTGCCAGCAGTCGAGGGACTAGCGGCGTATACGAGCAGTACTTC.

This clonotype showed up just a few times. The chain carries TRBV15 and TRBJ2-1; D is undetermined. The germline CDR1 and CDR2 sequences are LNHNV and YYDKDF (reference sequence). Trimming took off 0 bases at V and 4 bases at J, with 4 bases between the two ends. The length of the CDR3 is 13 residues. The CDR3 region has the DNA TGTGCCACCAGCAGAGAGATTTACAATGAGCAGTTCTTC. This encodes CATSREIYNEQFF.

The chain joins TRBV9 to TRBJ1-5; 8 bases are shared with TRBD1. The CDR3 runs to 13 residues. Germline CDR1 SGDLS, CDR2 YYNGEE. J was trimmed by 3 bases and V by 6 bases; bases with no gene match: 2. CDR3 residues: CASTDRVNQPQHF. CDR3 nucleotide sequence: TGTGCCAGCACGGACAGGGTCAATCAGCCCCAGCATTTT. Filled out from reference TRBV9 and TRBJ1-5, the complete variable domain reads DSGVTQTPKHLITATGQRVTLRCSPRSGDLSVYWYQQSLDQGLQFLIQYYNGEERAKGNILERFSAQQFPDLHSELNLSSLELGDSALYFCASTDRVNQPQHFGDGTRLSIL.

The chain uses TRBV7-2 and TRBJ2-2; the D is unclear. V lost 2 bases to trimming and J lost 4 bases, with 11 bases between them. The CDR3 is 15 residues long. From germline, CDR1 is SGHTA and CDR2 FQGNSA. This chain's CDR3 is CASSLTPAPTGELFF. CDR3 sequence (DNA): TGTGCCAGCAGCTTAACGCCCGCCCCCACCGGGGAGCTGTTTTTT.

This clonotype has just a few counts. This chain links TRBV24-1 with TRBJ2-6, with TRBD2 as a possible D gene (6 bases). Germline V lookup: CDR1 KGHDR, CDR2 SFDVKD. With 6 bases removed from V and 0 bases from J, the gap between germline ends came to 20 bases. The CDR3 contains 19 residues. CDR3 in amino acids: CATSPPWGDPLSGANVLTF. The DNA for the CDR3 is TGTGCCACCAGTCCCCCTTGGGGGGACCCGCTCTCTGGGGCCAACGTCCTGACTTTC.

This clonotype was detected ten times or more. Mismatch with germline at one junction end may stem from a read error. V usage is TRBV5-1 and J usage is TRBJ1-3; D ambiguous. This CDR3 spans 12 amino acids. The germline V gene encodes CDR1 SGHRS and CDR2 YFSETQ. The CDR3 nucleotides read TGTGCCAGCAGTTTACCGGGAAACACCATATATTTT. Protein sequence: CASSLPGNTIYF.

This chain joins TRBV10-3 and TRBJ1-1, with no clear D. This CDR3 contains 16 residues. V was cut by 2 bases and J by 0 bases, with 13 bases left in between. Germline loops: CDR1 ENHRY, CDR2 SYGVKD. The CDR3 DNA reads TGTGCCATCAGTGAGGTCAGGAAAACAATGAACACTGAAGCTTTCTTT. Amino acids: CAISEVRKTMNTEAFF.